This TCR beta chain is from a study of OX40 agonist ivuxolimab in advanced cancers. Study outcomes and limitations: The CD4+ and CD8+ T cells in the blood had expanded clonally by week 6 at 0.1 to 3.0 mg/kg.

Assay: immunoSEQ multiplex PCR; the TCRdb copy retains only in-frame clones and omits some. The sample contains about 66,000 clones, roughly 80% of which appear only once. A remark on this clone: Its antigen is as yet unknown.

This TCR was recovered from an adult with an advanced solid tumor such as melanoma, head and neck, liver or kidney cancer. The sample in question was CD4+ or CD8+ T cells sorted from blood, obtained in a trial of the OX40 agonist ivuxolimab.

CDR3 amino acids: CASSPQHGLLNEKLFF. The CDR3 region has the DNA TGTGCCAGCTCACCACAGCACGGCCTTCTTAATGAAAAACTGTTTTTT. V usage is TRBV18 and J usage is TRBJ1-4; D is uncertain. The ends were cut back, 1 base at V and 4 bases at J, with 13 bases in the middle. The CDR3 consists of 16 residues. Per germline, CDR1 KGHSH and CDR2 LQKENI.